The 16 T cell receptor beta chains below come from one sample, sequenced in a study of shared clonotypes between healthy human individuals. The repertoire was sequenced with immunoSEQ multiplex PCR; TCRdb's copy has only in-frame clones and lacks some. The profile shows approximately 1,000,000 clones, around 77% of them singletons. Sequenced input: memory CD4+ T cells from PBMCs. This sample's subset: CD45RA-negative fraction. These receptors all stem from a man younger than 35 in good health. Some clones in this sample may be carry-over from other donors' samples.

This clone was observed a single time. This sequence joins TRBV27 and TRBJ2-7, with a tentative D call TRBD1 (5 bases). The V gene's germline CDR1 is MNHEY and CDR2 SMNVEV (reference sequence). The CDR3 runs 15 residues. The ends were cut back, 3 bases at V and 1 base at J, with 13 bases in the middle. In DNA form, the CDR3 reads TGTGCCAGCAGTTTTGGGGCCCCCCCTTCCTACGAGCAGTACTTC. It codes for CASSFGAPPSYEQYF.

J is TRBJ1-3 and V is TRBV7-3, with D uncertain. The ends were cut back, 5 bases at V and 4 bases at J, with 9 bases in the middle. The CDR3 consists of 13 residues. Per germline, CDR1 SGHTA and CDR2 FQGTGA. The chain's CDR3 is CASSPFGGNTIYF. The CDR3 DNA reads as TGTGCCAGCAGCCCCTTCGGGGGAAACACCATATATTTT.

J is TRBJ2-5 and V is TRBV7-7; maybe TRBD2 (6 bases). V dropped 0 bases and J dropped 9 bases, with 11 bases sitting between them. CDR1 is SSHAT and CDR2 is FNYEAQ in the germline V gene (reference sequence). CDR3 length: 13 residues. CDR3 in amino acids: CASSLAEGGAQYF. The CDR3 nucleotides are TGTGCCAGCAGCTTAGCGGAAGGAGGGGCCCAGTACTTC.

Here the CDR3 DNA reads TGTGCCACCGCCCCAAGGCTAGCGGGAGGGACAGATACGCAGTATTTT. The encoded protein is CATAPRLAGGTDTQYF. The chain uses TRBV15 and TRBJ2-3, with 12 bases matching TRBD2. From germline, CDR1 is LNHNV and CDR2 YYDKDF (reference sequence). Trimming removed 8 bases from V and 3 bases from J; junction bases left unmatched: 9. This CDR3 region has 16 residues.

The J gene is TRBJ2-5, the V gene TRBV30; TRBD2 is a possible D gene (7 bases). The DNA end is more similar to TRBJ2-7, so the J call may be wrong. The CDR3 extends over 12 amino acids. Germline V gene data show CDR1 as GTSNPN and CDR2 as SVGIG (reference sequence). CDR3: CAGGRGSYEQYF. DNA for the CDR3: TGTGCGGGTGGGAGGGGGTCCTACGAGCAGTACTTC.

CDR3 nucleotide sequence: TGTGCCAGCAGTGAGACCTCCGGACTGGGAAGGGGCTACACCTTC. Amino acids: CASSETSGLGRGYTF. This chain connects TRBV25-1 to TRBJ1-2, with D hard to call. Germline CDR1 is MGHDK and CDR2 is SYGVNS. The V end lost 3 bases, the J end lost 8 bases, and 19 bases lay between the germline ends. The CDR3 extends over 15 amino acids.

The sample holds one count of this clone. The rearrangement uses TRBV11-2 and TRBJ1-5, with TRBD1 as a possible D gene (6 bases). The germline V gene encodes CDR1 SGHAT and CDR2 FQNNGV. This CDR3 region has 17 residues. V lost 1 base and J lost 5, with 18 bases in between. The CDR3 DNA reads as TGTGCCAGCAGCTTAGGCGTACAGGGAGAGGGGTATCAGCCCCAGCATTTT. Its translation: CASSLGVQGEGYQPQHF.

The genes are TRBV13 and TRBJ2-7, with TRBD2 identical over 11 bases. Germline V gives CDR1 PRHDT, CDR2 FYEKMQ (reference sequence). Trimming at V came to 5 bases and at J to 3 bases, leaving 6 bases not matched to a gene. This CDR3 has 15 residues. CDR3 DNA sequence: TGTGCCAGCAGCCTCGGGACTAGCGGCTACTACGAGCAGTACTTC. It encodes CASSLGTSGYYEQYF. Full variable domain (rest looked up from reference TRBV13 and TRBJ2-7): AAGVIQSPRHLIKEKRETATLKCYPIPRHDTVYWYQQGPGQDPQFLISFYEKMQSDKGSIPDRFSAQQFSDYHSELNMSSLELGDSALYFCASSLGTSGYYEQYFGPGTRLTVT.

Concerning this clone itself: The same CDR3 also results from other DNA sequences found in this sample. The chain links TRBV28 to TRBJ1-4, with D unresolved. Germline assignment: CDR1 MDHEN and CDR2 SYDVKM. The CDR3 extends over 14 amino acids. V was cut by 4 bases and J by 1 base, with 7 bases left in between. This CDR3 is CASSSGGTNEKLFF. In DNA, the CDR3 is TGTGCCAGCAGTTCAGGTGGAACTAATGAAAAACTGTTTTTT.

This clone occurred a few times. The chain carries TRBV18 and TRBJ1-1; 10 positions match TRBD1. V lost 1 base to trimming and J lost 5 bases; unmatched junction nucleotides: 4. CDR3 length equals 15 residues. Germline V gene sequence: CDR1 KGHSH, CDR2 LQKENI. The CDR3 DNA follows: TGTGCCAGCTCACCACAGACAGGGGGCGAAACTGAAGCTTTCTTT. Translated: CASSPQTGGETEAFF. Full variable domain (rest looked up from reference TRBV18 and TRBJ1-1): NAGVMQNPRHLVRRRGQEARLRCSPMKGHSHVYWYRQLPEEGLKFMVYLQKENIIDESGMPKERFSAEFPKEGPSILRIQQVVRGDSAAYFCASSPQTGGETEAFFGQGTRLTVV.

This clone appeared a few times. The CDR3 spells CASSIQIAEAFF. Written as DNA, the CDR3 is TGTGCCAGCAGCATCCAAATCGCCGAAGCTTTCTTT. The chain joins TRBV7-9 to TRBJ1-1; D unresolved. Trimming cost V 5 bases and J 8 bases, with 12 bases left between them. Germline-derived CDR1 and CDR2 are SEHNR and FQNEAQ (reference sequence). The CDR3 has 12 residues.

This chain connects TRBV6-5 to TRBJ2-3; D perhaps matches TRBD2 (5 bases). The CDR3 runs to 15 residues. The germline V gene has CDR1 MNHEY and CDR2 SVGAGI. Trimming pared 5 bases from V and 0 bases from J, leaving 12 bases between. CDR3 amino acids: CASSTGLVSTDTQYF. DNA for the CDR3: TGTGCCAGCAGTACCGGACTCGTTAGCACAGATACGCAGTATTTT.

Comments on this clone: Distinct nucleotide sequences in the sample also encode this CDR3. V usage is TRBV9 and J usage is TRBJ2-7, with 8 bases matching TRBD1. The germline V gene has CDR1 SGDLS and CDR2 YYNGEE. V lost 2 bases and J lost 0; bases outside the gene matches: 1. This CDR3 is built from 14 residues. For the CDR3, the DNA is TGTGCCAGCAGCGTCACAGGGGGCTCCTACGAGCAGTACTTC. Protein product: CASSVTGGSYEQYF.

The chain links TRBV5-1 to TRBJ2-3, with TRBD2 matching 10 bases. This CDR3 is 16 amino acids long. With V trimmed by 3 bases and J by 4 bases, 8 bases remained unmatched. CDR1 and CDR2 from the germline V gene are SGHRS and YFSETQ. CDR3 in amino acids: CASSWGPGLASDTQYF. CDR3 nucleotides: TGCGCCAGCAGCTGGGGACCGGGACTAGCGTCAGATACGCAGTATTTT.

The rearrangement uses TRBV2 and TRBJ2-1, with 9 nucleotides matching TRBD2. V shed 6 bases, J shed 8 bases, and the junction held 14 bases outside the gene matches. CDR3 length equals 16 residues. Germline assignment: CDR1 SNHLY and CDR2 FYNNEI. The CDR3 spells CASRGMLAGILDEQFF. The DNA for the CDR3 is TGTGCCAGCAGAGGGATGCTAGCGGGAATTCTCGATGAGCAGTTCTTC.

The rearrangement joins TRBV2 to TRBJ2-7, with D possibly matching TRBD2 (6 bases). The germline CDR1 and CDR2 sequences are SNHLY and FYNNEI. V was clipped by 3 bases and J by 4 bases, with 10 bases between them. The CDR3 sequence is 13 residues long. The chain's CDR3 is CASSERGWYEQYF. In DNA form, the CDR3 reads TGTGCCAGCAGTGAGCGGGGTTGGTACGAGCAGTACTTC.